One and the same sample provided the 3 T cell receptor beta chains below, sequenced in a study of CD8 T cells in ankylosing spondylitis. TCRdb ran MiXCR on the 5' RACE reads and lists one entry per CDR3 protein. Counted here are 39,000 or so distinct CDR3 sequences, around 10% occurring once; the ten biggest clones make up 16%. Sequenced material: blood, either unsorted or a sorted T cell fraction (not recorded which). The receptors stem from a male donor with ankylosing spondylitis or in good health (not recorded which).

This clonotype was observed at least ten times. The rearrangement links TRBV4-2 to TRBJ2-7, with a tentative D call TRBD2 (6 bases). Trimming shortened V by 4 bases and J by 6 bases, and 10 bases separated the two germline ends. Germline assignment: CDR1 LGHNA and CDR2 YNFKEQ. The CDR3 consists of 12 residues. CDR3 in amino acids: CASSRGTPEQYF. The CDR3 DNA reads TGTGCCAGCAGCCGCGGGACTCCCGAGCAGTACTTC.

This clonotype was recorded at least ten times. The chain couples TRBV5-1 to TRBJ2-7; 9 positions agree with TRBD1. The CDR3 totals 13 residues. V lost 1 base and J lost 6; bases outside the gene matches: 2. Germline V gene data show CDR1 as SGHRS and CDR2 as YFSETQ. The CDR3 DNA is TGCGCCAGCAGCTTGCAGGACAGGGGCGAGCAGTACTTC. Translating gives CASSLQDRGEQYF.

Ten or more counts support this clonotype. This sequence joins TRBV29-1 and TRBJ2-7, with 12 bases lining up with TRBD2. The CDR3 extends over 14 amino acids. After removal of 1 base from V and 3 bases from J, the junction contained 1 base not matched to a gene. Germline V CDR1 and CDR2: SQVTM, ANQGSEA. The CDR3: CSVEGTSGDYEQYF. CDR3 bases: TGCAGCGTTGAAGGGACTAGCGGGGACTACGAGCAGTACTTC.